One and the same sample provided the 31 T cell receptor beta chains below, sequenced in a study of blood T cell repertoires in COVID-19. Profiling relied on immunoSEQ multiplex PCR, and the TCRdb table lists in-frame clones only, not all of them. Here the sample spans about 300,000 clones, approximately 86% being singletons. Sequencing was carried out using peripheral blood. All receptors come from a man between 65 and 85 years old with acute or convalescent COVID-19.

This chain uses TRBV3-1 (or the pseudogene TRBV3-2) with TRBJ1-2; D not certain. Trimming took off 4 bases at V and 7 bases at J, with 16 bases between the two ends. The CDR3 is 14 amino acids. In germline, CDR1 is LGHDT, CDR2 YNNKEL (reference sequence). The CDR3 loop is CASSRVSEGGGYTF. The CDR3 DNA follows: TGTGCCAGCAGCCGAGTTTCTGAGGGAGGTGGCTACACCTTC.

The chain employs TRBV19 and TRBJ2-5, with TRBD2 matching over 10 bases. After removal of 4 bases from V and 1 base from J, the junction contained 6 bases not matched to a gene. Per the germline V gene, CDR1 is LNHDA and CDR2 is SQIVND (reference sequence). This CDR3 spans 16 amino acids. The CDR3 nucleotides read TGTGCCAGTAGTACTTTAGCGGGAGGTAGCCAAGAGACCCAGTACTTC. Encoded protein: CASSTLAGGSQETQYF.

The chain is built from TRBV29-1 and TRBJ2-1, with D possibly matching TRBD1 (5 bases). With 7 bases removed from V and 0 bases from J, the gap between germline ends came to 13 bases. The CDR3 loop spans 14 amino acids. Germline CDR1 and CDR2: SQVTM and ANQGSEA. CDR3 sequence reads: CSARQGSSYNEQFF. The DNA for the CDR3 is TGCAGCGCCCGGCAGGGCAGCTCCTACAATGAGCAGTTCTTC.

The chain is built from TRBV7-2 and TRBJ2-7; 12 bases fit TRBD2. The V gene's germline CDR1 is SGHTA and CDR2 FQGNSA. The CDR3 covers 15 residues. The ends lost 3 bases at V and 4 bases at J; junction bases unmatched: 4. DNA for the CDR3: TGTGCCAGCAGCTTGACTAGCGGGGGTTCTTACGAGCAGTACTTC. Encoded protein: CASSLTSGGSYEQYF.

This sequence joins TRBV4-1 and TRBJ2-1; 7 positions match TRBD2. Germline CDR1 MGHRA, CDR2 YSYEKL. Losses at the gene ends were 0 bases for V and 5 bases for J; bases not matched to a gene: 7. This CDR3 is 16 amino acids long. The CDR3 nucleotides are TGCGCCAGCAGCCAAGACGGGTACGGGAGGAACAATGAGCAGTTCTTC. Translating it yields CASSQDGYGRNNEQFF.

The CDR3 protein is CASSQATSGRASYEQYF. For the CDR3, the DNA is TGCGCCAGCAGCCAAGCCACTAGCGGGAGGGCCTCCTACGAGCAGTACTTC. This chain uses TRBV4-1 with TRBJ2-7, with 13 bases matching TRBD2. CDR1 is MGHRA and CDR2 is YSYEKL in the germline V gene. The CDR3 consists of 17 residues. The V segment lost 1 base and the J segment 0 bases; nucleotides outside the gene matches: 3.

The chain recombines TRBV18 with TRBJ1-1; 7 nucleotides agree with TRBD1. CDR1 KGHSH and CDR2 LQKENI come from the germline V gene. The V and J ends lost 0 bases and 3 bases, in that order; junction bases with no gene match: 7. The CDR3 has 16 amino acids. As DNA, the CDR3 is TGTGCCAGCTCACCACCAGGGGGCATGCGGGACACTGAAGCTTTCTTT. This gives the protein CASSPPGGMRDTEAFF.

This clone occurred a few times. This chain's CDR3 is CASSPQGMSTDTQYF. The CDR3 region has the DNA TGTGCCAGCAGCCCACAGGGAATGTCGACAGATACGCAGTATTTT. This chain uses TRBV7-3 with TRBJ2-3; D may be TRBD1 (6 bases). The germline gives CDR1 SGHTA, CDR2 FQGTGA. With 5 bases removed from V and 3 bases from J, the gap between germline ends came to 15 bases. The CDR3 is made up of 15 amino acids.

The chain combines TRBV15 with TRBJ1-5; D unresolved. CDR3 length: 13 amino acids. Trimming shortened V by 4 bases and J by 10 bases, and 14 bases separated the two germline ends. Germline V CDR1 and CDR2: LNHNV, YYDKDF (reference sequence). CDR3 protein: CATSKQMGDPQHF. CDR3 DNA: TGTGCCACCAGCAAACAGATGGGAGACCCCCAGCATTTT.

The rearrangement uses TRBV9 and TRBJ1-3, with TRBD1 as a possible D gene (6 bases). Looked up from germline, CDR1 is SGDLS and CDR2 is YYNGEE. Between the trimmed V and J ends, which lost 4 bases and 4 bases, there was a span of 18 bases. The CDR3 runs to 16 residues. The CDR3 bases are TGTGCCAGCAGCCCACTCCGGGGGGCGGTGGGAAACACCATATATTTT. It yields the protein CASSPLRGAVGNTIYF.

The chain uses TRBV3-1 (or the pseudogene TRBV3-2) and TRBJ1-6, with TRBD1 matching 7 bases. This CDR3 has 17 amino acids. V gave up 3 bases and J gave up 8 bases; unmatched junction bases: 13. Germline V gene data show CDR1 as LGHDT and CDR2 as YNNKEL (reference sequence). The DNA of the CDR3 is TGTGCCAGCAGCCAGGAATCCGGGACAGTCCACCATTCACCCCTCCACTTT. It yields the protein CASSQESGTVHHSPLHF.

The chain employs TRBV30 and TRBJ1-1, with a weak D call TRBD1 (5 bases). V lost 0 bases to trimming and J lost 8 bases, with 13 bases between them. Germline V gene sequence: CDR1 GTSNPN, CDR2 SVGIG (reference sequence). The CDR3 is 13 residues long. CDR3 residues: CAWSVGGRSEAFF. In DNA form, the CDR3 reads TGTGCCTGGAGTGTCGGGGGAAGATCCGAAGCTTTCTTT. Supplemented by reference TRBV30 and TRBJ1-1, the full variable domain reads SQTIHQWPATLVQPVGSPLSLECTVEGTSNPNLYWYRQAAGRGLQLLFYSVGIGQISSEVPQNLSASRPQDRQFILSSKKLLLSDSGFYLCAWSVGGRSEAFFGQGTRLTVV.

V and J are TRBV14 and TRBJ2-6; TRBD1 aligns across 9 bases. Germline V gives CDR1 SGHDN, CDR2 FVKESK. V was clipped by 2 bases and J by 0 bases; unmatched bases: 8. The CDR3 covers 19 residues. The CDR3 DNA reads TGTGCCAGCAGCCAAAACAGGGGGCGACTATACTCTGGGGCCAACGTCCTGACTTTC. Protein sequence: CASSQNRGRLYSGANVLTF.

This clone was observed a handful of times. This chain uses TRBV7-3 with TRBJ2-2; D possibly corresponds to TRBD2 (6 bases). V was trimmed by 4 bases and J by 5 bases, leaving 8 bases between them. Per the germline V gene, CDR1 is SGHTA and CDR2 is FQGTGA. The CDR3 is 13 amino acids. CDR3 residues: CASSSGLTGELFF. CDR3 DNA: TGTGCCAGCAGCTCGGGACTGACCGGGGAGCTGTTTTTT. Together with reference TRBV7-3 and TRBJ2-2, the CDR3 gives the full variable domain: GAGVSQTPSNKVTEKGKYVELRCDPISGHTALYWYRQSLGQGPEFLIYFQGTGAADDSGLPNDRFFAVRPEGSVSTLKIQRTERGDSAVYLCASSSGLTGELFFGEGSRLTVL.

The chain couples TRBV4-2 to TRBJ2-2, with TRBD2 identical over 13 bases. Trimming took 4 bases from V and 0 from J; bases not matched to a gene: 2. Germline V gene lookup returns CDR1 LGHNA and CDR2 YNFKEQ. The CDR3 spans 17 residues. CDR3 nucleotide sequence: TGTGCCAGCAGCCCGGGACTAGCGGGATCGAACACCGGGGAGCTGTTTTTT. Amino acids: CASSPGLAGSNTGELFF.

This clone was counted only a few times. J is TRBJ1-4 and V is TRBV27; D remains unclear. This CDR3 region has 13 residues. The V end lost 4 bases, the J end lost 8 bases, and 11 bases lay between the germline ends. Germline V gives CDR1 MNHEY, CDR2 SMNVEV (reference sequence). CDR3 DNA: TGTGCCAGCAGTTCCATGAGCTCAGAAAAACTGTTTTTT. This encodes CASSSMSSEKLFF.

The chain recombines TRBV11-2 with TRBJ1-2, with a possible D match to TRBD1 (5 bases). Germline CDR1 SGHAT, CDR2 FQNNGV. V lost 2 bases to trimming and J lost 2 bases, with 9 bases between them. The CDR3 spans 14 residues. The CDR3 here is CASSLLGGNYGYTF. The CDR3 coding sequence is TGTGCCAGCAGCTTATTGGGGGGAAACTATGGCTACACCTTC.

The chain links TRBV3-1 (or the pseudogene TRBV3-2) to TRBJ1-1; D ambiguous. The V gene lost 1 base and the J gene lost 5 bases, with 5 bases spanning the gap. Germline loops: CDR1 LGHDT, CDR2 YNNKEL (reference sequence). CDR3 length equals 12 residues. CDR3 sequence reads: CASSQARTEAFF. The CDR3 region has the DNA TGTGCCAGCAGCCAAGCCCGGACTGAAGCTTTCTTT.

V and J are TRBV21-1 and TRBJ2-1; the D call in the table, TRBD2, was not verified against the DNA. TRBV21-1 is a known pseudogene. This CDR3 comprises 18 residues. CDR3 in DNA: TGTGCCAGCAGCAAAAAGAGGGGGAGGCTAGCGGGAGAGGATGAGCAGTTCTTC. It translates to CASSKKRGRLAGEDEQFF.

This rearrangement joins TRBV28 to TRBJ2-4; 12 bases are a match to TRBD2. Germline V gene sequence: CDR1 MDHEN, CDR2 SYDVKM. The junction had 7 bases not matched to a gene; V was cut back by 4 bases and J by 0 bases. The CDR3 has 18 residues. The CDR3 bases are TGTGCCAGCAGTTATATCGGGACTAGCGGGTCAGCCAAAAACATTCAGTACTTC. Protein product: CASSYIGTSGSAKNIQYF.

This rearrangement joins TRBV28 to TRBJ1-5; 8 bases line up with TRBD1. The CDR3 spans 16 residues. With 4 bases clipped from V and 6 bases from J, the junction kept 11 bases outside the gene matches. The V gene's germline CDR1 is MDHEN and CDR2 SYDVKM. CDR3 residues: CASSSPGTGGFQPQHF. The CDR3 DNA reads TGTGCCAGCAGTTCACCCGGGACAGGAGGCTTTCAGCCCCAGCATTTT.

The chain links TRBV5-6 to TRBJ2-5; TRBD1 agrees at 8 bases. CDR1 is SGHDT, CDR2 YYEEEE, per germline. Trimming removed 6 bases from V and 4 bases from J; junction bases left unmatched: 8. This CDR3 is built from 14 residues. The CDR3 region has the DNA TGTGCCAGCACCATGCGAGGGACAGGAGAGACCCAGTACTTC. It specifies CASTMRGTGETQYF.

This clone occurred a few times. The J gene is TRBJ1-6, the V gene TRBV6-2 or TRBV6-3; 8 bases are shared with TRBD1. CDR1 MNHEY and CDR2 SVGEGT come from the germline V gene. J lost 9 bases, V lost 2 bases, and 3 bases had no gene match. This CDR3 has 14 amino acids. The CDR3 spells CASSYGRGRSPLHF. As DNA, the CDR3 is TGTGCCAGCAGTTACGGCAGGGGGCGTTCACCCCTCCACTTT.

This chain connects TRBV6-2 or TRBV6-3 to TRBJ2-1; TRBD1 matches at 9 bases. CDR1 MNHEY and CDR2 SVGEGT come from the germline V gene. V lost 5 bases to trimming and J lost 1 base; unmatched junction nucleotides: 9. There are 17 residues in the CDR3. This chain's CDR3 is CASSAAGTGMSYNEQFF. The CDR3 DNA reads TGTGCCAGCAGTGCCGCCGGGACAGGGATGTCCTACAATGAGCAGTTCTTC.

CDR3 DNA sequence: TGTGCCACCAGCAGAGATCTTACATCGTCAGGCCAGTATGGCTACACCTTC. Residues: CATSRDLTSSGQYGYTF. This chain joins TRBV15 and TRBJ1-2; D call uncertain. V gave up 0 bases and J gave up 5 bases, with 19 bases separating them. The CDR3 has 17 residues. Germline V lookup: CDR1 LNHNV, CDR2 YYDKDF (reference sequence).

This chain connects TRBV28 to TRBJ2-1, with 12 nucleotides matching TRBD2. The CDR3 runs 18 residues. Germline V gene lookup returns CDR1 MDHEN and CDR2 SYDVKM. Trimming at V came to 5 bases and at J to 4 bases, leaving 12 bases not matched to a gene. The CDR3 coding sequence is TGTGCCAGCAGTCCAGCTAGCAGGACTAGCGGGATATACAATGAGCAGTTCTTC. It codes for CASSPASRTSGIYNEQFF. Filled out from reference TRBV28 and TRBJ2-1, the complete variable domain reads DVKVTQSSRYLVKRTGEKVFLECVQDMDHENMFWYRQDPGLGLRLIYFSYDVKMKEKGDIPEGYSVSREKKERFSLILESASTNQTSMYLCASSPASRTSGIYNEQFFGPGTRLTVL.

V usage is TRBV2 and J usage is TRBJ1-1; D uncertain. The germline V gene has CDR1 SNHLY and CDR2 FYNNEI. The CDR3 loop spans 14 amino acids. V was cut by 8 bases and J by 0 bases, with 13 bases left in between. The CDR3 protein is CASGISGLNTEAFF. Written as DNA, the CDR3 is TGTGCCAGCGGGATCTCGGGGTTGAACACTGAAGCTTTCTTT.

The V gene is TRBV18, the J gene TRBJ1-1; 9 bases match TRBD1. Germline V gene sequence: CDR1 KGHSH, CDR2 LQKENI. J was trimmed by 4 bases and V by 5 bases; bases with no gene match: 8. The CDR3 length is 15 residues. CDR3 in DNA: TGTGCCAGCTCAGAAGACAGGGGGTTGGTCACTGAAGCTTTCTTT. Translated: CASSEDRGLVTEAFF. Full variable domain (remainder filled in from reference TRBV18 and TRBJ1-1): NAGVMQNPRHLVRRRGQEARLRCSPMKGHSHVYWYRQLPEEGLKFMVYLQKENIIDESGMPKERFSAEFPKEGPSILRIQQVVRGDSAAYFCASSEDRGLVTEAFFGQGTRLTVV.

This clone has only a few counts. This chain links TRBV3-1 (or the pseudogene TRBV3-2) with TRBJ2-7; 7 bases agree with TRBD1. CDR1 and CDR2 (germline): LGHDT, YNNKEL (reference sequence). The V segment lost 4 bases and the J segment 3 bases; nucleotides outside the gene matches: 3. There are 13 residues in the CDR3. CDR3: CASSLGTDYEQYF. In DNA form, the CDR3 reads TGTGCCAGCAGCCTTGGGACAGACTACGAGCAGTACTTC.

The rearrangement joins TRBV11-1 to TRBJ1-4; D might be TRBD1 (5 bases). V was pared by 2 bases and J by 8 bases, with 9 bases between. Germline V lookup: CDR1 SGHAT, CDR2 FQDESV (reference sequence). This CDR3 region has 13 residues. The CDR3 region has the DNA TGTGCCAGCAGCTTACAGGGATCCGAAAAACTGTTTTTT. Amino acid sequence: CASSLQGSEKLFF.

The rearrangement links TRBV30 to TRBJ2-3, with a possible D match to TRBD1 (6 bases). Per germline, CDR1 GTSNPN and CDR2 SVGIG (reference sequence). V gave up 0 bases and J gave up 5 bases, with 6 bases separating them. The CDR3 is made up of 12 amino acids. The DNA for the CDR3 is TGTGCCTGGAGTGTACAGGGAGATACGCAGTATTTT. Its translation is CAWSVQGDTQYF.